This T cell receptor beta chain was found in a study of T cell responses to AZD1222 COVID-19 vaccine. Study-level results: Targets within unmutated variant regions were reportedly found for nearly half of spike-specific TCRs. Only 5 or 6 individuals given AZD1222 were seropositive at baseline. Breadth and depth of Spike-specific TCRs rose after two AZD1222 doses. Mapped onto spike, vaccine-associated CD4 TCRs spanned it and were dominant at 160-218 and 743-854.

The table came from immunoSEQ multiplex PCR; TCRdb's copy has only in-frame clones and leaves some out. Of 150,000 to 200,000 clones in the sample, roughly nine tenths were seen once. As regards this clone: The antigen remains unidentified.

The CDR3 contains 12 residues. Deletions cut 6 bases from V and 2 bases from J, with 8 bases between. CDR1 and CDR2 from the germline V gene are LNHDA and SQIVND (reference sequence). The sequenced sample was peripheral blood, obtained on day 0 of AZD1222 vaccination. This chain uses TRBV19 with TRBJ2-7; D is possibly TRBD1 or TRBD2 (5 bases each). The receptor was derived from an adult in good health. DNA of the CDR3: TGTGCCAGTAGGGGGACCCCCTACGAGCAGTACTTC. It codes for CASRGTPYEQYF.